This TCR beta chain was profiled in a study of blood T cell repertoires in COVID-19. Across the study: Whether acute or convalescent, the COVID-19 samples came from the United States, Italy and Spain. PBMCs, B-cell-depleted T cells, or T cells were the source of the cDNA or gDNA that made up the material.

This clone was counted a single time. CDR3 length: 15 residues. CDR1 MNHEY and CDR2 SVGAGI come from the germline V gene. The V end lost 7 bases, the J end lost 0 bases, and 13 bases lay between the germline ends. Measured with immunoSEQ multiplex PCR; TCRdb has only the in-frame clones, and not every one. The sample contains under 250,000 clones, over 70% of which appear only once. Sequencing was carried out using peripheral blood. The receptor's source is a man aged 35 to 55 with active or convalescent COVID-19. The V and J genes are TRBV6-5 and TRBJ1-5; D possibly corresponds to TRBD1 (5 bases). This CDR3 is CASNPGIYSNQPQHF. CDR3 in DNA: TGTGCCAGCAATCCAGGGATATATAGCAATCAGCCCCAGCATTTT.